This is a list of T cell receptor beta chains from one sample in a study of cytomegalovirus exposure and HLA in healthy donors. The method was immunoSEQ multiplex PCR; TCRdb's version includes in-frame clones alone and lacks a portion of them. The table shows about 92,000 clones, with 69% occurring only once. The sequenced material came from PBMCs. These receptors were collected from a man aged 50 or older in good health and CMV-seronegative. Both conserved end residues are part of each CDR3. The D gene is left open where the match is weak. Size values are once, few and many counts, or a class for expanded clones, and some rows have none.

abundance	d_gene	v_gene	j_gene	CDR3aa	CDR3nt
few	TRBD2	TRBV6-5	TRBJ2-3	CASSLLTSGGTDTQYF	TGTGCCAGCAGTTTACTCACTAGCGGGGGGACAGATACGCAGTATTTT
-	-	TRBV5-6	TRBJ1-5	CASSKSLRNQPQHF	TGTGCCAGCAGCAAATCCCTCCGCAATCAGCCCCAGCATTTT
-	TRBD2	TRBV2	TRBJ2-5	CASRLLAGGVAETQYF	TGTGCCAGCAGGCTCCTAGCGGGAGGGGTCGCGGAGACCCAGTACTTC
-	-	TRBV5-1	TRBJ1-2	CASSQGGDNYGYTF	TGCGCCAGCAGTCAGGGAGGGGATAACTATGGCTACACCTTC
-	TRBD1	TRBV2	TRBJ1-1	CASSWGGQGETEAFF	TGTGCCAGCAGCTGGGGGGGACAGGGGGAGACTGAAGCTTTCTTT
-	-	TRBV5-6	TRBJ2-5	CASSFRVFGQETQYF	TGTGCCAGCAGCTTTCGGGTGTTCGGCCAAGAGACCCAGTACTTC
few	TRBD1	TRBV5-6	TRBJ1-4	CASSWTGLNEKLFF	TGTGCCAGCAGCTGGACAGGGCTTAATGAAAAACTGTTTTTT
-	-	TRBV20-1	TRBJ2-1	CSARAWEEQFF	TGCAGTGCTAGAGCCTGGGAGGAGCAGTTCTTC
-	TRBD1	TRBV19	TRBJ1-2	CASTRTGQGKYGYTF	TGTGCCAGTACTAGGACAGGACAGGGCAAATACGGCTACACCTTC
-	-	TRBV29-1	TRBJ1-3	CSVVVSSGNTIYF	TGCAGCGTTGTAGTGAGCTCTGGAAACACCATATATTTT
-	TRBD2	TRBV4-2	TRBJ2-1	CASSLGPSQAGGPYNEQFF	TGTGCCAGCAGCCTCGGGCCCTCTCAAGCGGGAGGTCCCTACAATGAGCAGTTCTTC
few	-	TRBV2	TRBJ1-2	CASSERQGMGYTF	TGTGCCAGCAGTGAGAGGCAGGGGATGGGCTACACCTTC
-	-	TRBV19	TRBJ1-6	CASSIMGLNSPLHF	TGTGCCAGTAGTATTATGGGACTTAATTCACCCCTCCACTTT
-	TRBD1	TRBV4-2	TRBJ1-4	CASSQEQGINEKLFF	TGTGCCAGCAGCCAAGAACAGGGGATTAATGAAAAACTGTTTTTT
-	TRBD1	TRBV7-2	TRBJ1-2	CASSPGQGEYGYTF	TGTGCCAGCAGCCCGGGACAGGGGGAATATGGCTACACCTTC
-	TRBD1	TRBV10-3	TRBJ1-2	CAISESLGQGDGYTF	TGTGCCATCAGTGAGTCGCTGGGACAGGGTGATGGCTACACCTTC
-	-	TRBV5-1	TRBJ2-3	CASSSAGGTDTQYF	TGCGCCAGCAGCTCGGCAGGGGGCACAGATACGCAGTATTTT
-	-	TRBV5-6	TRBJ1-1	CASSLAGRFTEAFF	TGTGCCAGCAGCTTGGCCGGCAGGTTCACTGAAGCTTTCTTT
-	TRBD2	TRBV4-1	TRBJ2-5	CASSQDPFSGGTFQETQYF	TGCGCCAGCAGCCAAGACCCGTTTAGCGGGGGGACTTTCCAAGAGACCCAGTACTTC
-	-	TRBV15	TRBJ1-6	CATSRGGLYNSPLHF	TGTGCCACCAGCAGAGGGGGACTCTATAATTCACCCCTCCACTTT
-	-	TRBV5-1	TRBJ1-1	CASSLLAGDTEAFF	TGCGCCAGCAGCTTGTTGGCAGGGGACACTGAAGCTTTCTTT
-	TRBD1	TRBV6-5	TRBJ1-2	CASSPGGANYGYTF	TGTGCCAGCAGCCCAGGGGGAGCTAACTATGGCTACACCTTC
few	-	TRBV5-6	TRBJ1-1	CASSRSMNTEAFF	TGTGCCAGCAGTAGGAGCATGAACACTGAAGCTTTCTTT
-	TRBD1	TRBV5-5	TRBJ1-1	CASRPWGGTGSQNTEAFF	TGTGCCAGCAGGCCCTGGGGGGGGACAGGGTCCCAGAACACTGAAGCTTTCTTT
-	TRBD2	TRBV30	TRBJ2-5	CAWSAFPGLAAKETQYF	TGTGCCTGGAGTGCTTTTCCGGGACTAGCGGCAAAAGAGACCCAGTACTTC
few	TRBD1	TRBV6-1	TRBJ2-5	CASSRQGNGETQYF	TGTGCCAGCAGTCGACAGGGGAATGGGGAGACCCAGTACTTC
many	-	TRBV2	TRBJ1-4	CASSESAFEKLFF	TGTGCCAGCAGTGAATCAGCGTTCGAAAAACTGTTTTTT
-	-	TRBV29-1	TRBJ2-2	CSVTGEVGTGELFF	TGCAGCGTTACAGGGGAGGTCGGCACCGGGGAGCTGTTTTTT
-	-	TRBV7-3	TRBJ2-5	CASSLVPAGAETQYF	TGTGCCAGCAGCTTAGTCCCAGCAGGGGCAGAGACCCAGTACTTC
-	-	TRBV11-2	TRBJ2-5	CASSPRQVGETQYF	TGTGCCAGCAGCCCCAGACAGGTCGGAGAGACCCAGTACTTC
-	TRBD1	TRBV7-2	TRBJ2-2	CASSLRMDRGTGELFF	TGTGCCAGCAGCTTACGAATGGACAGGGGCACCGGGGAGCTGTTTTTT
-	TRBD1	TRBV25-1	TRBJ2-3	CASSDHLPGGADTQYF	TGTGCCAGCAGTGATCATCTCCCAGGGGGCGCGGATACGCAGTATTTT